Shown below are 13 T cell receptor beta chains from a single sample sequenced in a study of shared clonotypes between healthy human individuals. Using immunoSEQ multiplex PCR, the repertoire was profiled, and TCRdb retains in-frame clones only, with some absent. This sample yields 1.4 million or so clones, of which roughly 98.5% are seen a single time; 0.36% belongs to the top ten. The specimen was naive CD4+ T cells sorted from blood. The subset here: CD45RA+ positively selected. These receptor sequences come from a man aged 25-40 years in good health.

J is TRBJ1-2 and V is TRBV21-1; the tabulated D call, TRBD1, remains unverified against the DNA. TRBV21-1 is a recognized pseudogene. The CDR3 is 15 residues long. The CDR3 region is CASSKTTTAAYGYTF. CDR3 bases: TGTGCCAGCAGCAAAACAACGACAGCAGCTTATGGCTACACCTTC.

This clone was detected only once. This chain connects TRBV5-4 to TRBJ1-2; D ambiguous. Germline V gene data show CDR1 as SGHNT and CDR2 as YYREEE (reference sequence). The CDR3 has 14 amino acids. The V gene lost 4 bases and the J gene lost 3 bases, with 13 bases spanning the gap. For the CDR3, the DNA is TGTGCCAGCAGCCTCGCGGTGGAGGACTATGGCTACACCTTC. Protein: CASSLAVEDYGYTF.

The chain uses TRBV30 and TRBJ2-7; the D is unclear. Trimming pared 1 base from V and 0 bases from J, leaving 13 bases between. Germline assignment: CDR1 GTSNPN and CDR2 SVGIG (reference sequence). The CDR3 runs 15 residues. CDR3 DNA sequence: TGTGCCTGGAGTGCGGGTAGGGTACTCTCCTACGAGCAGTACTTC. Its protein product is CAWSAGRVLSYEQYF.

The CDR3 region is CASSPTPQDTGYGYTF. The CDR3 coding sequence is TGTGCCAGCTCACCGACCCCACAAGATACGGGCTATGGCTACACCTTC. The V call is TRBV18, the J call TRBJ1-2; D unresolved. Trimming cost V 3 bases and J 4 bases, with 18 bases left between them. CDR1 and CDR2 from the germline V gene are KGHSH and LQKENI. CDR3 length: 16 residues.

This clone was recorded once. The V gene is TRBV7-3, the J gene TRBJ2-2; TRBD2 might be the D (5 bases). With 4 bases removed from V and 5 bases from J, the gap between germline ends came to 8 bases. This CDR3 spans 13 amino acids. The germline V gene encodes CDR1 SGHTA and CDR2 FQGTGA. The CDR3 loop reads CASSSIATGELFF. The CDR3 DNA reads as TGTGCCAGCAGCTCAATAGCGACCGGGGAGCTGTTTTTT.

This chain uses TRBV5-6 with TRBJ2-3; 12 bases line up with TRBD1. Per germline, CDR1 SGHDT and CDR2 YYEEEE. After removal of 4 bases from V and 4 bases from J, the junction contained 4 bases not matched to a gene. CDR3 size: 15 residues. The CDR3 spells CASSPGTGGPDTQYF. The CDR3 DNA reads TGTGCCAGCAGCCCCGGGACAGGGGGCCCAGATACGCAGTATTTT.

This chain uses TRBV25-1 with TRBJ1-2; D remains ambiguous. The CDR3 length is 11 residues. The V and J ends lost 4 bases and 8 bases respectively, with 8 bases between them. Looked up from germline, CDR1 is MGHDK and CDR2 is SYGVNS. The CDR3 DNA reads TGTGCCAGCAGTGGTTTCGGCGGCTACACCTTC. Encoded protein: CASSGFGGYTF.

This chain connects TRBV5-1 to TRBJ2-1; 7 bases line up with TRBD2. Germline CDR1 is SGHRS and CDR2 is YFSETQ. CDR3 length: 15 residues. Germline trimming cut 3 bases from V and 7 bases from J; bases unmatched to any gene: 10. CDR3: CASSYGTIWGNEQFF. CDR3 bases: TGCGCCAGCAGCTACGGGACTATATGGGGGAATGAGCAGTTCTTC.

The chain has TRBV5-1 and TRBJ1-3; TRBD1 matches 12 bases. The CDR3 spans 15 residues. CDR1 SGHRS and CDR2 YFSETQ come from the germline V gene. J was trimmed by 4 bases and V by 4 bases; bases with no gene match: 3. The CDR3 nucleotides read TGCGCCAGCAGCACGGGACAGGGGGCCGGAAACACCATATATTTT. This gives the protein CASSTGQGAGNTIYF. The entire variable domain, with the rest obtained from reference TRBV5-1 and TRBJ1-3, is as follows: KAGVTQTPRYLIKTRGQQVTLSCSPISGHRSVSWYQQTPGQGLQFLFEYFSETQRNKGNFPGRFSGRQFSNSRSEMNVSTLELGDSALYLCASSTGQGAGNTIYFGEGSWLTVV.

V gene TRBV6-6 combines with J gene TRBJ1-5; 7 nucleotides align to TRBD1. Germline V gene data show CDR1 as MNHNY and CDR2 as SVGAGI (reference sequence). The CDR3 has 16 residues. The ends lost 1 base at V and 6 bases at J; junction bases unmatched: 9. CDR3 region: CASSYLTGTPGQPQHF. The CDR3 nucleotides read TGTGCCAGCAGTTACTTGACAGGGACCCCAGGTCAGCCCCAGCATTTT.

The V call is TRBV28, the J call TRBJ1-3; TRBD1 matches 12 bases. The CDR3 loop spans 13 amino acids. V lost 6 bases, J lost 6 bases, and 0 bases stayed unmatched. Germline lookup yields CDR1 MDHEN and CDR2 SYDVKM. The CDR3 bases are TGTGCCAGCAGGGGACAGGGGGCAAACACCATATATTTT. As protein: CASRGQGANTIYF. Together with reference TRBV28 and TRBJ1-3, the CDR3 gives the full variable domain: DVKVTQSSRYLVKRTGEKVFLECVQDMDHENMFWYRQDPGLGLRLIYFSYDVKMKEKGDIPEGYSVSREKKERFSLILESASTNQTSMYLCASRGQGANTIYFGEGSWLTVV.

This chain links TRBV5-1 with TRBJ1-1, with D possibly being TRBD1 (5 bases). V was trimmed by 1 base and J by 1 base, leaving 17 bases between them. Germline values: CDR1 SGHRS, CDR2 YFSETQ. The CDR3 has 17 amino acids. The CDR3 DNA is TGCGCCAGCAGCTTGAGGGTAGGGGCCCTCTCGAACACTGAAGCTTTCTTT. It is translated as CASSLRVGALSNTEAFF.

V usage is TRBV5-1 and J usage is TRBJ2-3; 14 nucleotides match TRBD2. The germline V gene encodes CDR1 SGHRS and CDR2 YFSETQ. The CDR3 length is 18 residues. V shed 0 bases and J 5 bases; nucleotides not matched to a gene: 8. The CDR3 region is CASSLGLAGGPHVDTQYF. The CDR3, as DNA: TGCGCCAGCAGCTTGGGACTAGCGGGAGGGCCCCATGTAGATACGCAGTATTTT.